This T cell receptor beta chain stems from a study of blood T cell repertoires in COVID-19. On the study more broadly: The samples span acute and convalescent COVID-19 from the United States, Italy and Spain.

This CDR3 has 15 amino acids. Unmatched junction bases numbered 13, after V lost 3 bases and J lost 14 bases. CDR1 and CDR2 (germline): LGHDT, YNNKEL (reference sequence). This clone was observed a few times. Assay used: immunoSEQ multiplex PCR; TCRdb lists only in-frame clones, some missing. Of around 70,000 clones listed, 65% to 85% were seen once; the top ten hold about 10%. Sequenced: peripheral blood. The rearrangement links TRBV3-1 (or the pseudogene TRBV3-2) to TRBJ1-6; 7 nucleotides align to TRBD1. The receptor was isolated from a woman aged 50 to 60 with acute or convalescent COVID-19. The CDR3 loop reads CASSQNVRQGGTLHF. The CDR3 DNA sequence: TGTGCCAGCAGCCAGAACGTCCGACAGGGTGGAACCCTCCACTTT.